The 24 T cell receptor beta chains below come from one sample, sequenced in a study of OX40 agonist ivuxolimab in advanced cancers. Assay: immunoSEQ multiplex PCR; the TCRdb copy retains only in-frame clones and omits some. The table has 45,000 or so clones, 84% seen once. The specimen was CD4+ or CD8+ T cells sorted from blood, collected in a trial of the OX40 agonist ivuxolimab. All receptors come from an adult with an advanced solid tumor such as melanoma, head and neck, liver or kidney cancer.

V usage is TRBV9 and J usage is TRBJ2-3; 8 positions agree with TRBD1. CDR3 length: 13 amino acids. Germline CDR1 is SGDLS and CDR2 is YYNGEE. The V segment lost 5 bases and the J segment 5 bases; nucleotides outside the gene matches: 4. The CDR3, as DNA: TGTGCCAGCAGAAGGACAGGGCTAGATACGCAGTATTTT. This encodes CASRRTGLDTQYF.

The gene calls are TRBV27 and TRBJ2-1, with D possibly matching TRBD2 (7 bases). V lost 11 bases and J lost 1, with 15 bases in between. The CDR3 contains 14 residues. CDR1 is MNHEY, CDR2 SMNVEV, per germline (reference sequence). The chain's CDR3 is CASQGGGSYNEQFF. The CDR3 DNA follows: TGTGCCTCCCAAGGGGGGGGGTCCTACAATGAGCAGTTCTTC.

This clone was counted between two and nine times. This chain connects TRBV27 to TRBJ1-3; the D is unclear. This CDR3 region has 14 residues. The germline V gene has CDR1 MNHEY and CDR2 SMNVEV (reference sequence). V was clipped by 4 bases and J by 2 bases, with 9 bases between them. In DNA, the CDR3 is TGTGCCAGCAGTTCCCCAGGAACTGGAAACACCATATATTTT. It encodes CASSSPGTGNTIYF.

This clone appeared a few times. The chain uses TRBV6-5 and TRBJ2-3, with a weak D call TRBD2 (5 bases). CDR3 length equals 14 residues. In germline, CDR1 is MNHEY, CDR2 SVGAGI. V lost 6 bases, J lost 2 bases, and 12 bases lay in between. The CDR3: CASREVRSTDTQYF. Written as DNA, the CDR3 is TGTGCCAGCAGGGAGGTTCGATCCACAGATACGCAGTATTTT.

The chain has TRBV5-1 and TRBJ1-2; D is ambiguous. Trimming cost V 5 bases and J 3 bases, with 14 bases left between them. Germline V lookup: CDR1 SGHRS, CDR2 YFSETQ. The CDR3 has 14 residues. This CDR3 reads CASRMGINDYGYTF. For the CDR3, the DNA is TGCGCCAGCAGAATGGGGATAAACGACTATGGCTACACCTTC.

This chain links TRBV27 with TRBJ2-1, with 8 bases that match TRBD2. Germline CDR1 and CDR2: MNHEY and SMNVEV (reference sequence). V lost 5 bases and J lost 2; bases outside the gene matches: 14. The length of the CDR3 is 18 residues. In nucleotides, the CDR3 is TGTGCCAGCAGTCCACCGCCCACTAGCGGACCAACCTACAATGAGCAGTTCTTC. Translating gives CASSPPPTSGPTYNEQFF.

This clone came up a few times. The rearrangement joins TRBV11-3 to TRBJ2-2; 8 nucleotides agree with TRBD1. J was trimmed by 6 bases and V by 1 base; bases with no gene match: 1. CDR3 length: 14 amino acids. Germline CDR1 and CDR2: SGHNT and YENEEA. The CDR3 region has the DNA TGTGCCAGCAGCTTAGGCAGGGGGCCCGGGGAGCTGTTTTTT. Its translation: CASSLGRGPGELFF.

The chain joins TRBV5-1 to TRBJ1-1; TRBD1 agrees at 7 bases. Germline assignment: CDR1 SGHRS and CDR2 YFSETQ. V trimming: 0 bases; J trimming: 4 bases; junction bases outside the gene matches: 3. The CDR3 totals 14 residues. The CDR3 reads CASSLEGAGTEAFF. The CDR3 DNA sequence: TGCGCCAGCAGCTTGGAGGGGGCCGGCACTGAAGCTTTCTTT.

The chain employs TRBV5-6 and TRBJ2-7, with D perhaps assigned TRBD1 or TRBD2 (7 bases each). V dropped 3 bases and J dropped 6 bases, with 19 bases sitting between them. The germline gives CDR1 SGHDT, CDR2 YYEEEE. The CDR3 covers 15 residues. The CDR3 nucleotides are TGTGCCAGCAGCTCCAGGGGGGGACCCCGGGCCGAGCAGTACTTC. Encoded protein: CASSSRGGPRAEQYF.

V and J are TRBV19 and TRBJ1-1; tentatively, D is TRBD1 (6 bases). Looked up from germline, CDR1 is LNHDA and CDR2 is SQIVND (reference sequence). V was trimmed by 7 bases and J by 4 bases, leaving 19 bases between them. The CDR3 runs 15 residues. CDR3 amino acids: CASTAGTLRGTEAFF. The DNA of the CDR3 is TGTGCCAGTACCGCCGGGACCCTCAGGGGCACTGAAGCTTTCTTT.

V is TRBV5-1 and J is TRBJ2-1; D possibly corresponds to TRBD2 (5 bases). Germline assignment: CDR1 SGHRS and CDR2 YFSETQ. There are 17 residues in the CDR3. Trimming shortened V by 0 bases and J by 5 bases, and 18 bases separated the two germline ends. The CDR3 protein is CASSLARTALTHNEQFF. The CDR3 coding sequence is TGCGCCAGCAGCTTGGCCCGGACTGCCTTAACCCACAATGAGCAGTTCTTC.

The rearrangement links TRBV7-8 to TRBJ2-2, with D tentatively TRBD2 (5 bases). The CDR3 is 15 amino acids. Germline V CDR1 and CDR2: SGHVS, FQNEAQ. Trimming cost V 5 bases and J 1 base, with 11 bases left between them. CDR3: CASSPGMGNTGELFF. The CDR3 coding sequence is TGTGCCAGCAGCCCCGGGATGGGGAACACCGGGGAGCTGTTTTTT.

This clone is labeled as medium-sized (0.01 to 0.1%). CDR3 bases: TGTGCCAGCAGCCAGAGGGGTTGGCGTCAGCCCCAGCATTTT. This translates into CASSQRGWRQPQHF. J is TRBJ1-5 and V is TRBV2; D possibly corresponds to TRBD1 (5 bases). V was cut by 6 bases and J by 6 bases, with 15 bases left in between. Germline V gene sequence: CDR1 SNHLY, CDR2 FYNNEI. CDR3 length: 14 amino acids.

J is TRBJ2-1 and V is TRBV11-2; 8 bases align to TRBD2. V lost 7 bases, J lost 5 bases, and 10 bases stayed unmatched. The germline V gene encodes CDR1 SGHAT and CDR2 FQNNGV. The CDR3 consists of 15 residues. The CDR3 region has the DNA TGTGCCAGCACCTCCACTAGCGGCCGACACAATGAGCAGTTCTTC. Residues: CASTSTSGRHNEQFF. Together with reference TRBV11-2 and TRBJ2-1, the CDR3 gives the full variable domain: EAGVAQSPRYKIIEKRQSVAFWCNPISGHATLYWYQQILGQGPKLLIQFQNNGVVDDSQLPKDRFSAERLKGVDSTLKIQPAKLEDSAVYLCASTSTSGRHNEQFFGPGTRLTVL.

The count of this clone is one. This sequence joins TRBV9 and TRBJ2-1; 7 positions match TRBD2. The ends lost 3 bases at V and 4 bases at J; junction bases unmatched: 1. The CDR3 is 13 amino acids. Germline V lookup: CDR1 SGDLS, CDR2 YYNGEE. The CDR3 nucleotides read TGTGCCAGCAGCGGGGGACTATACAATGAGCAGTTCTTC. Its protein is CASSGGLYNEQFF.

V gene TRBV5-1 combines with J gene TRBJ2-7, with D perhaps matching TRBD2 (6 bases). This CDR3 spans 12 amino acids. Germline lookup yields CDR1 SGHRS and CDR2 YFSETQ. With 5 bases removed from V and 6 bases from J, the gap between germline ends came to 12 bases. The CDR3 spells CASSTGESEQYF. The CDR3 DNA follows: TGCGCCAGCAGTACGGGGGAATCCGAGCAGTACTTC.

This rearrangement joins TRBV29-1 to TRBJ2-1, with D unclear. In germline, CDR1 is SQVTM, CDR2 ANQGSEA. V lost 8 bases and J 0 bases, leaving 11 bases between the germline ends. The CDR3 is 13 amino acids. The CDR3 loop is CSKSTSSYNEQFF. CDR3 nucleotide sequence: TGCAGCAAATCTACCAGCTCCTACAATGAGCAGTTCTTC.

The rearrangement links TRBV21-1 to TRBJ2-3; the table's D gene call, TRBD2, was not cross checked with the DNA. TRBV21-1 is a pseudogene. The CDR3 runs to 17 residues. This chain's CDR3 is CASSNGGLATDTDTQYF. CDR3 DNA sequence: TGTGCCAGCAGCAACGGGGGACTAGCGACAGACACAGATACGCAGTATTTT.

The V call is TRBV5-4, the J call TRBJ2-5; no reliable D call. The germline V gene encodes CDR1 SGHNT and CDR2 YYREEE (reference sequence). This CDR3 comprises 13 residues. V was clipped by 2 bases and J by 5 bases, with 10 bases between them. The CDR3 DNA reads TGTGCCAGCAGCTTCTCGGTCGAGGAGACCCAGTACTTC. It codes for CASSFSVEETQYF.

CDR3 bases: TGTGCTAGTGGTTTATCCGGCTACGAGCAGTACTTC. Its translation: CASGLSGYEQYF. This sequence joins TRBV12-5 and TRBJ2-7; D gene ambiguous. The germline gives CDR1 LGHNT, CDR2 FRNRAP. V was pared by 3 bases and J by 3 bases, with 6 bases between. This CDR3 is 12 amino acids long.

This clone was seen a single time. V gene TRBV1 combines with J gene TRBJ1-4; the table calls TRBD1, which could not be checked here. TRBV1 is a known pseudogene. The CDR3 has 17 amino acids. The DNA of the CDR3 is TGCACCAGCAGAGAGGGGACAGGGGGCCCGCCAGGGAGGAAACTGTTTTTT. This sequence encodes CTSREGTGGPPGRKLFF.

The chain has TRBV6-6 and TRBJ1-2; D uncertain. The germline CDR1 and CDR2 sequences are MNHNY and SVGAGI (reference sequence). V lost 2 bases to trimming and J lost 5 bases, with 12 bases between them. The CDR3 is 14 amino acids. The CDR3 here is CASSYGNTDYGYTF. The CDR3 nucleotides read TGTGCCAGCAGTTACGGCAATACGGATTATGGCTACACCTTC.

The chain carries TRBV13 and TRBJ2-3, with D possibly called TRBD1 or TRBD2 (5 bases each). Germline V CDR1 and CDR2: PRHDT, FYEKMQ (reference sequence). CDR3 length: 17 residues. Trimming removed 7 bases from V and 1 base from J, with 21 bases in between. The CDR3 sequence is CASTFLGVLAGTDTQYF. The CDR3, as DNA: TGTGCCAGCACCTTCCTAGGGGTCCTAGCTGGCACAGATACGCAGTATTTT.

The sample holds a few counts of this clone. The rearrangement joins TRBV10-1 to TRBJ1-1; TRBD1 might be the D (6 bases). The CDR3 spans 14 residues. Germline values: CDR1 WNHNN, CDR2 SYGVQD (reference sequence). Trimming removed 6 bases from V and 4 bases from J, with 15 bases in between. CDR3 region: CASRPVQGTTEAFF. The CDR3 DNA is TGCGCCAGCAGACCAGTACAGGGTACCACTGAAGCTTTCTTT.